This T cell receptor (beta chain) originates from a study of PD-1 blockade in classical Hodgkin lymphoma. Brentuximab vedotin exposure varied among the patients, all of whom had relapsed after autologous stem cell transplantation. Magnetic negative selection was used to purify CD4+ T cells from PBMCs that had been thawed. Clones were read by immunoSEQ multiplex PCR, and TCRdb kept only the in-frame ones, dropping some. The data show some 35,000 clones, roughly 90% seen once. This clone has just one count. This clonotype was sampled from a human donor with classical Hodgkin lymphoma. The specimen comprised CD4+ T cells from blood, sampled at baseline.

The CDR3 reads CASSLAPGFGEQFF. The CDR3 DNA reads as TGTGCCAGCAGCTTAGCGCCGGGTTTCGGTGAGCAGTTCTTC. The rearrangement links TRBV7-6 to TRBJ2-1; D gene ambiguous. Trimming left V 0 bases short and J 9 bases short, with 12 bases between. This CDR3 has 14 residues. In germline, CDR1 is SGHVS, CDR2 FNYEAQ.